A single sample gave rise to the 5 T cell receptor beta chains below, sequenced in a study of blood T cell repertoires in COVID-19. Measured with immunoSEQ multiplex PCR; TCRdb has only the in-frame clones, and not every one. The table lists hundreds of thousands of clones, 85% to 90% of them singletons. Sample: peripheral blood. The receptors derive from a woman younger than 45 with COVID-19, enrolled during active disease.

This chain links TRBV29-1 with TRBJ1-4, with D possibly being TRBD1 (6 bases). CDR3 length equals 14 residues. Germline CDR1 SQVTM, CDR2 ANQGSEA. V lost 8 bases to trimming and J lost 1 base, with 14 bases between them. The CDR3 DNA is TGCAGCTCTCGCGGGGGCGGAACTAATGAAAAACTGTTTTTT. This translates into CSSRGGGTNEKLFF.

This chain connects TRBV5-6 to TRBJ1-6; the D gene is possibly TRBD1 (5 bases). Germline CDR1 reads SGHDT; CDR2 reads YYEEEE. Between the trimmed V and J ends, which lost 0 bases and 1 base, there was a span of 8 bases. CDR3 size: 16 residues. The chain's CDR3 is CASSLAGRSYNSPLHF. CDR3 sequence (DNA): TGTGCCAGCAGCTTGGCAGGGAGGTCCTATAATTCACCCCTCCACTTT.

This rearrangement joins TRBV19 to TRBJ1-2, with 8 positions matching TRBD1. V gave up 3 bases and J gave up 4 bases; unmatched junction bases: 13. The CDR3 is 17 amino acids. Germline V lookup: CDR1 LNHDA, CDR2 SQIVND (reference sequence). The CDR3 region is CASSIFQPGQETYGYTF. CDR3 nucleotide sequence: TGTGCCAGTAGTATCTTTCAACCGGGACAGGAAACCTATGGCTACACCTTC.

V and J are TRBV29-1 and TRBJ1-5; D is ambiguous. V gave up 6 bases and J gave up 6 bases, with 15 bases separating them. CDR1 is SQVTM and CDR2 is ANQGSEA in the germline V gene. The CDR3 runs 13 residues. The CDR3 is CSVINSSSQPQHF. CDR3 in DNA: TGCAGCGTAATCAACAGTTCCAGTCAGCCCCAGCATTTT.

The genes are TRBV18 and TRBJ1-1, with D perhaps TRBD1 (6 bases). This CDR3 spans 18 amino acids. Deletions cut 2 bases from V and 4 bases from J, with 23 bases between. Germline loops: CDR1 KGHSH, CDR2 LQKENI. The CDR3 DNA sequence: TGTGCCAGCTCACCATTGGGTCGGTGGCAGGGGAGAATCACTGAAGCTTTCTTT. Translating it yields CASSPLGRWQGRITEAFF.